This TCR beta chain is from a study of blood T cell repertoires in COVID-19 (dated by TCRdb to the early 2020s). For context, the study as a whole: Collaborator samples came from the United States, Italy and Spain and covered acute and convalescent phases of COVID-19. The prospective study material was composed of cDNA or gDNA derived from T cells, B-cell-depleted T cells, or PBMCs. The dataset comprised deeply sampled blood TCRbeta repertoires from subjects exposed to, actively infected with, or recovered from COVID-19. The repertoires were released in a freely available public database meant as a resource for research on the immune response to SARS-CoV-2. Samples came from the ongoing ImmuneRACE study (first 160 participants) plus 1,254 subjects from 6 global collaborators. Nearly every sample came with metadata listing a de-identified subject ID, COVID-19 status, age in years and sex. Where available, HLA class I and class II types were taken from metadata supplied by the sample provider and were not determined by assay-based typing.

The germline V end is reduced by 4 bases and the J end by 5 bases; junction bases left unmatched: 7. Per the germline V gene, MGHRA is the CDR1 and YSYEKL is the CDR2. The CDR3, from cysteine to phenylalanine, totals 15 residues. The only DNA kept is the CDR3, 45 bases in frame from the first base. TCRbeta CDR3 regions were amplified from genomic DNA using the immunoSEQ Assay, a bias-controlled multiplex PCR. The study's own analysis went as follows. The number of nucleated cells in each sample was estimated by amplification of reference gene primers within the assay. To quantify the absolute abundance of each unique TCRbeta CDR3 rearrangement, sequence reads were collapsed and filtered. Productive Simpson clonality was computed per sample as the square root of Simpson's diversity index over productive rearrangements. TCRdb carries this immuneACCESS record with in-frame sequences only. Its versions omit some clonotypes, under half of them owing to an unresolved V gene in the studies checked, with the rest unexplained. V, J and clone size derive from that table, while D and trimming were established from the DNA sequence. For this sample there are approximately 300,000 clones; around 84% appear just once. Over 3.5% of the sample comes from the top ten.

Here is what the overall study found, with its caveats: The quantity of clinical and demographic metadata differed by source and by participant and was supplied without curation.

In the case of this clone: Its antigen is unknown. Nothing much larger sits one base from this clone, and base qualities are not available.

In the prospective study, participants were about 18 to 95 years old, resided in approximately 22 geographic areas of the United States, and were enrolled through a virtual design. In the prospective study, cohorts were assigned on the basis of participant-reported clinical history obtained from a screening survey and a study questionnaire. For ImmuneRACE Cohort 3, a participant was defined as recovered based on two consecutive negative NP/OP PCR tests, clearance by a healthcare professional, or resolution of symptoms. In the prospective study, whole blood, serum and a nasopharyngeal or oropharyngeal swab were collected from each participant by mobile phlebotomists. Participants in the prospective study had the option to provide additional blood draws and questionnaires over an approximately 2-month period. Before DNA extraction, blood samples from the prospective study were shipped at room temperature or frozen.

The source material was PBMCs or T cells enriched from blood (not recorded which). Recombination joined TRBV4-1 with TRBJ2-7; 11 central nucleotides agree with TRBD1. The TCR sequence derives from a man aged 25-40 years who had recovered from COVID-19. The CDR3: CASSLPGQGGNEQYF. The sequenced DNA is TGCGCCAGCAGCCTACCGGGACAGGGGGGGAACGAGCAGTACTTC.